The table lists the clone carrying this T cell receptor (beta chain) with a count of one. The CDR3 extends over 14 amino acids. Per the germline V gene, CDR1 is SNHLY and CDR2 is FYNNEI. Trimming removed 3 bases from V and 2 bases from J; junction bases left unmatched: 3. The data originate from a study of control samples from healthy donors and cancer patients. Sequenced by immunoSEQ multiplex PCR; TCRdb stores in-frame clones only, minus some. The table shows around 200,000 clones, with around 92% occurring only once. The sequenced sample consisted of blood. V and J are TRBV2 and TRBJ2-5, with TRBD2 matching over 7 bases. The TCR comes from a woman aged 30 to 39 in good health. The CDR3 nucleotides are TGTGCCAGCAGTGATGGGGGGGTACAAGAGACCCAGTACTTC. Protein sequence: CASSDGGVQETQYF.